These T cell receptor beta chains were read from a single sample in a study of control samples from healthy donors and cancer patients. Profiling relied on immunoSEQ multiplex PCR, and the TCRdb table lists in-frame clones only, not all of them. The sample lists roughly 100,000 clones; more than 85% were seen once. Sequenced material: blood. The source of these receptors is a woman aged 30 to 39 in good health. Both conserved end residues are part of each CDR3. A D gene is named only where the DNA matches it firmly. Clone size is stated in some rows and not others, as once, few, many or a class when expanded.

size: NA; V: TRBV14; J: TRBJ2-1; D: NA; CDR3: CASSHRGQPWNEQFF; DNA: TGTGCCAGCAGCCATCGGGGGCAACCTTGGAATGAGCAGTTCTTC
size: NA; V: TRBV27; J: TRBJ1-2; D: TRBD1; CDR3: CASSLFPGTGEPNYGYTF; DNA: TGTGCCAGCAGTTTATTCCCCGGGACAGGGGAGCCTAACTATGGCTACACCTTC
size: NA; V: TRBV6-6; J: TRBJ2-2; D: TRBD2; CDR3: CASSPRGLAGGLGELFF; DNA: TGTGCCAGCAGTCCCCGGGGACTAGCGGGGGGGCTCGGGGAGCTGTTTTTT
size: NA; V: TRBV14; J: TRBJ2-5; D: NA; CDR3: CASSQGVRGLKETQYF; DNA: TGTGCCAGCAGCCAGGGGGTAAGGGGACTGAAAGAGACCCAGTACTTC
size: NA; V: TRBV18; J: TRBJ2-5; D: TRBD2; CDR3: CASSPTPSSGSGTLQYF; DNA: TGTGCCAGCTCACCGACCCCAAGTAGCGGGAGCGGAACCCTTCAGTACTTC
size: NA; V: TRBV5-4; J: TRBJ1-1; D: TRBD1; CDR3: CASSSPGGGRGRVAFF; DNA: TGTGCCAGCAGCTCACCTGGGGGGGGCAGGGGGCGAGTAGCTTTCTTT
size: once; V: TRBV5-1; J: TRBJ2-5; D: NA; CDR3: CASSTLGGQETQYF; DNA: TGCGCCAGCAGCACCCTGGGAGGACAAGAGACCCAGTACTTC
size: NA; V: TRBV2; J: TRBJ1-5; D: TRBD1; CDR3: CASSNPGTGKQPQHF; DNA: TGTGCCAGCAGCAATCCCGGGACAGGGAAACAGCCCCAGCATTTT
size: once; V: TRBV6-5; J: TRBJ2-3; D: NA; CDR3: CASSYSWSTDTQYF; DNA: TGTGCCAGCAGTTACTCGTGGAGCACAGATACGCAGTATTTT
size: NA; V: TRBV7-9; J: TRBJ2-3; D: TRBD1; CDR3: CASSDGTGSRYF; DNA: TGTGCCAGCAGCGACGGGACAGGGTCGAGGTATTTT
size: NA; V: TRBV5-1; J: TRBJ1-1; D: NA; CDR3: CASSPRGAGTEAFF; DNA: TGCGCCAGCAGTCCCCGCGGGGCGGGCACTGAAGCTTTCTTT
size: NA; V: TRBV10-3; J: TRBJ2-7; D: NA; CDR3: CAMGRERRYEQYF; DNA: TGTGCCATGGGGCGGGAACGCCGCTACGAGCAGTACTTC
size: NA; V: TRBV5-1; J: TRBJ2-7; D: NA; CDR3: CASSLQRQDYEQYF; DNA: TGCGCCAGCAGCTTGCAGCGACAGGACTACGAGCAGTACTTC
size: medium-sized; V: TRBV5-1; J: TRBJ1-4; D: NA; CDR3: CASSLAPSEKLFF; DNA: TGCGCCAGCAGCTTGGCGCCTAGTGAAAAACTGTTTTTT